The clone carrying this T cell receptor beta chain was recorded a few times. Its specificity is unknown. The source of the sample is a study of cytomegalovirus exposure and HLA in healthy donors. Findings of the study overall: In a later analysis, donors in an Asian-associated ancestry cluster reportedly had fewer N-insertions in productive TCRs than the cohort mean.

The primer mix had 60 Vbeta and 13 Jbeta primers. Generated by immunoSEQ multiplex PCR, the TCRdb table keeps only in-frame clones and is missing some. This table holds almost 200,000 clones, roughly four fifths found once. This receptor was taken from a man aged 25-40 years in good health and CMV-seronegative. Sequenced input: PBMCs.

This chain's CDR3 is CASSERTASYEQYF. CDR3 in DNA: TGTGCCAGCAGTGAGAGGACAGCTAGCTACGAGCAGTACTTC. This rearrangement joins TRBV6-1 to TRBJ2-7, with a weak D call TRBD1 (6 bases). Germline loops: CDR1 MNHNS, CDR2 SASEGT. The CDR3 is 14 amino acids. Trimming removed 3 bases from V and 3 bases from J, with 12 bases in between.